These T cell receptor beta chains were read from a single sample in a study of CD8+ T cells in alopecia areata. Method: immunoSEQ multiplex PCR; TCRdb's copy keeps in-frame clones and lacks some. The data show some 170,000 clones, about 66% seen once. Source: CD8+ T cells sorted from blood, taken at week 0. The receptor source for this set is a human donor with alopecia areata. Each CDR3 is given with its conserved first and last residue. The D gene is left open where the match is weak. The listing skips clone size in some rows; elsewhere it reads once, few, many or a size class.

abundance	d_gene	v_gene	j_gene	CDR3aa	CDR3nt
-	-	TRBV5-6	TRBJ2-2	CASSHGTTGTGELFF	TGTGCCAGCAGCCACGGGACAACCGGCACCGGGGAGCTGTTTTTT
few	-	TRBV7-9	TRBJ2-7	CASSTPTGSIEQYF	TGTGCCAGCAGCACCCCGACAGGTTCCATCGAGCAGTACTTC
-	TRBD2	TRBV4-1	TRBJ2-5	CASSQEGLAGEETQYF	TGCGCCAGCAGCCAAGAAGGGCTAGCGGGGGAAGAGACCCAGTACTTC
-	-	TRBV27	TRBJ2-7	CASSLSPRSSYEQYF	TGTGCCAGCAGTTTATCACCAAGGAGCTCCTACGAGCAGTACTTC
-	TRBD1	TRBV27	TRBJ2-1	CASSSAGTAINEQFF	TGTGCCAGCAGTTCTGCCGGGACAGCTATTAATGAGCAGTTCTTC
-	TRBD1	TRBV5-1	TRBJ1-1	CASRLTGVNTEAFF	TGCGCCAGCAGACTGACAGGGGTGAACACTGAAGCTTTCTTT
-	-	TRBV29-1	TRBJ1-2	CSVLDRDGGYTF	TGCAGCGTCCTGGACCGGGATGGTGGCTACACCTTC
-	-	TRBV30	TRBJ2-2	CACLCSSAGGGTGELFF	TGTGCCTGCCTCTGTTCATCAGCGGGTGGGGGAACAGGGGAGCTGTTTTTT
few	TRBD1	TRBV6-6	TRBJ1-1	CASSFIQGARGTEAFF	TGTGCCAGCAGCTTTATCCAGGGGGCGCGCGGCACTGAAGCTTTCTTT
-	TRBD1	TRBV7-9	TRBJ1-6	CASSPGTGVSPLHF	TGTGCCAGCAGCCCCGGGACAGGGGTATCTCCCCTCCACTTT
-	-	TRBV7-3	TRBJ1-2	CASSSTGLDGYTF	TGTGCCAGCAGCAGCACAGGGTTGGATGGCTACACCTTC
-	TRBD2	TRBV6-5	TRBJ2-1	CASSYTPSGPGEQFF	TGTGCCAGCAGTTATACTCCTAGCGGACCCGGGGAGCAGTTCTTC
few	TRBD2	TRBV14	TRBJ2-5	CASSQDLHSGGPSGTQYF	TGTGCCAGCAGCCAAGACTTACATAGCGGGGGGCCCTCGGGGACCCAGTACTTC
-	TRBD1	TRBV23-1	TRBJ2-7	CASSLPFRDRTYEQYF	TGCGCCAGCAGTCTTCCATTCCGGGACAGGACCTACGAGCAGTACTTC
-	TRBD2	TRBV4-1	TRBJ2-5	CASSQEGTGTRVETQYF	TGCGCCAGCAGCCAAGAAGGGACCGGGACTAGGGTGGAGACCCAGTACTTC
-	-	TRBV29-1	TRBJ1-1	CSFYRRNTEAFF	TGCAGCTTTTACAGGCGTAACACTGAAGCTTTCTTT